Below are 6 T cell receptor beta chains sequenced from a single sample in a study of brain T cells in children with intractable seizures. The sample's time point: blood from clinic visit 5 months post-surgery; TSC patient then seizure free. TCRdb keeps only in-frame clones here, not all; method: immunoSEQ multiplex PCR. The sample gives hundreds of thousands of clones, about 94% of which show up once; around 6% is in the top ten. The specimen was peripheral blood, collected 4 to 5 months after surgery. The receptors here all came from a boy under three years old with tuberous sclerosis and intractable seizures.

V gene TRBV7-9 combines with J gene TRBJ1-1, with D possibly TRBD1 on 6 matching bases. CDR3 length: 15 residues. Germline CDR1 reads SEHNR; CDR2 reads FQNEAQ (reference sequence). Trimming removed 5 bases at V and 0 bases at J, with 13 bases between. The CDR3 coding sequence is TGTGCCAGCAGCCCAGGGGAGATGATGAACACTGAAGCTTTCTTT. Its translation: CASSPGEMMNTEAFF.

The J gene is TRBJ2-7, the V gene TRBV4-2; TRBD2 matches at 13 bases. Germline values: CDR1 LGHNA, CDR2 YNFKEQ. The CDR3 extends over 18 amino acids. The V gene end was trimmed by 2 bases and the J gene end by 5 bases; junction bases not matched to a gene: 12. As DNA, the CDR3 is TGTGCCAGCAGCCAAATGGTCGGTTCGGGACTAGCGGGGAACGAGCAGTACTTC. This gives the protein CASSQMVGSGLAGNEQYF.

The chain links TRBV6-2 or TRBV6-3 to TRBJ1-5; D remains unclear. V shed 5 bases and J shed 0 bases, with 14 bases lying between them. This CDR3 region has 16 residues. Germline loops: CDR1 MNHEY, CDR2 SVGEGT. CDR3 residues: CASSTVGVYSNQPQHF. As DNA, the CDR3 is TGTGCCAGCAGTACCGTAGGCGTCTATAGCAATCAGCCCCAGCATTTT.

This clone has just one count. J is TRBJ2-5 and V is TRBV6-5, with 10 positions matching TRBD2. Trimming removed 5 bases from V and 5 bases from J; junction bases left unmatched: 8. Germline CDR1 and CDR2: MNHEY and SVGAGI. The CDR3 totals 15 residues. CDR3 sequence: CASSLSGGLRETQYF. CDR3 coding DNA: TGTGCCAGCAGTCTTAGCGGGGGGCTCAGGGAGACCCAGTACTTC.

The chain carries TRBV10-1 and TRBJ2-3, with D perhaps being TRBD1 or TRBD2 (5 bases each). V lost 11 bases and J 0 bases, leaving 24 bases between the germline ends. This CDR3 has 17 amino acids. Per germline, CDR1 WNHNN and CDR2 SYGVQD (reference sequence). The CDR3 sequence: CAFYARRDGASTDTQYF. Here the CDR3 DNA reads TGCGCCTTCTACGCCCGTCGGGACGGCGCTAGCACAGATACGCAGTATTTT.

The V gene is TRBV14, the J gene TRBJ2-2; maybe TRBD1 (5 bases). This CDR3 is 14 amino acids long. Germline V gives CDR1 SGHDN, CDR2 FVKESK. Trimming shortened V by 0 bases and J by 7 bases, and 9 bases separated the two germline ends. CDR3 region: CASSQDLGRGELFF. For the CDR3, the DNA is TGTGCCAGCAGCCAAGATCTGGGGCGCGGGGAGCTGTTTTTT.